This TCR beta chain was recovered during a study of cytomegalovirus exposure and HLA in healthy donors. Overall study results and limits: Presence/absence analyses supposed approximately even sequencing depth among donors. The authors confirmed in vitro that a few CMV-associated chains were specific for CMV antigens. The listing of some 170 TCR beta chains classed them as cytomegalovirus-associated. Researchers reported in a later analysis that a missense DCLRE1C variant was tied to TCR beta V- and J-gene trimming.

The sample holds a few counts of this clone. What it recognizes is unknown. In the PCR, 60 Vbeta and 13 Jbeta primers were used. Sequencing was performed with immunoSEQ multiplex PCR; in TCRdb, only in-frame clones are kept and a portion is missing. The sample lists 200,000 to 250,000 clones; under 80% were seen once. Sequenced material: PBMCs. The receptor comes from a woman under 40 in good health and CMV-seronegative.

The CDR3 DNA reads as TGTGCCAGCAGAGCGGGGTTCACCGGGGAGCTGTTTTTT. As protein: CASRAGFTGELFF. The genes are TRBV2 and TRBJ2-2; 7 bases line up with TRBD2. Trimming removed 6 bases from V and 4 bases from J; junction bases left unmatched: 2. CDR1 and CDR2 (germline): SNHLY, FYNNEI. This CDR3 has 13 amino acids.